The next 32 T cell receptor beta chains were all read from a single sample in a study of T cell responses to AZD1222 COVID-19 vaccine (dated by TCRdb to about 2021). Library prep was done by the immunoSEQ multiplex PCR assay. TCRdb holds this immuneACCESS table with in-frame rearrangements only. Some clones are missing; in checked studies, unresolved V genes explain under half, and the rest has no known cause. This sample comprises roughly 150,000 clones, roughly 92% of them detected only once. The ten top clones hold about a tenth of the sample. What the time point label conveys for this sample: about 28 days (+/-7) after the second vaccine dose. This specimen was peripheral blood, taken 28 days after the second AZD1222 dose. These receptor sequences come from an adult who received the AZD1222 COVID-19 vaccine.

CDR3 nucleotides: TGTGCCAGCTCACCCAAAGGGGGAGGAGAGACCCAGTACTTC. Protein: CASSPKGGGETQYF. The V gene is TRBV18, the J gene TRBJ2-5, with D perhaps matching TRBD1 or TRBD2 (6 bases each). The V and J ends lost 3 bases and 4 bases respectively, with 12 bases between them. CDR1 and CDR2 (germline): KGHSH, LQKENI. The CDR3 runs 14 residues.

Here the CDR3 DNA reads TGTGCCAGCAGCTCGACTAGCGGTAGCACAGATACGCAGTATTTT. Amino acids: CASSSTSGSTDTQYF. The chain recombines TRBV11-2 with TRBJ2-3; 9 bases line up with TRBD2. Germline CDR1 SGHAT, CDR2 FQNNGV. The trim removed 4 bases at V and 0 bases at J, leaving 2 bases unmatched. The CDR3 is 15 residues long. Full variable domain (rest looked up from reference TRBV11-2 and TRBJ2-3): EAGVAQSPRYKIIEKRQSVAFWCNPISGHATLYWYQQILGQGPKLLIQFQNNGVVDDSQLPKDRFSAERLKGVDSTLKIQPAKLEDSAVYLCASSSTSGSTDTQYFGPGTRLTVL.

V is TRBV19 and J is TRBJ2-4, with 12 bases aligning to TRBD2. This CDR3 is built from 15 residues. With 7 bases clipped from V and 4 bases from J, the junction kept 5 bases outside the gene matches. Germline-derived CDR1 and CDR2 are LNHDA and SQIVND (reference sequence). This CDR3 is CASTKLAGGKNIQYF. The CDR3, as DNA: TGTGCCAGTACGAAACTAGCGGGGGGAAAAAACATTCAGTACTTC.

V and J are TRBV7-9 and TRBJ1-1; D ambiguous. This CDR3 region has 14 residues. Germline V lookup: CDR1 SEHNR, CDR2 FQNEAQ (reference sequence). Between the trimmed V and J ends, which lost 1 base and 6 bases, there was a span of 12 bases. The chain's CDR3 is CASSLVRPGPEAFF. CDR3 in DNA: TGTGCCAGCAGCTTAGTACGCCCGGGCCCTGAAGCTTTCTTT.

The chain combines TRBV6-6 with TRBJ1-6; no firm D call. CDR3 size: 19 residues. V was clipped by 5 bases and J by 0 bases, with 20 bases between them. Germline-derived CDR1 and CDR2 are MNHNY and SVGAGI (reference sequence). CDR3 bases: TGTGCCAGCAGTCCTGGACTCGGGGTTTCAAGCTCCTATAATTCACCCCTCCACTTT. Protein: CASSPGLGVSSSYNSPLHF.

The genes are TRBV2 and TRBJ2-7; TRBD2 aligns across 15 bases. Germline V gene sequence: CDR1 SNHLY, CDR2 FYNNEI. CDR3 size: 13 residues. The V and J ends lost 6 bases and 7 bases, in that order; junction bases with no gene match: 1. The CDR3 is CASRGLAGGEQYF. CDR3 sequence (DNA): TGTGCCAGCAGGGGACTAGCGGGAGGTGAGCAGTACTTC.

CDR3 region: CASSGGASGANVLTF. The CDR3 nucleotides are TGTGCCAGCAGTGGGGGAGCCTCTGGGGCCAACGTCCTGACTTTC. The V call is TRBV2, the J call TRBJ2-6, with D perhaps matching TRBD2 (5 bases). The V end was cut by 4 bases, the J end by 0 bases, with 7 bases between. The CDR3 runs 15 residues. In germline, CDR1 is SNHLY, CDR2 FYNNEI.

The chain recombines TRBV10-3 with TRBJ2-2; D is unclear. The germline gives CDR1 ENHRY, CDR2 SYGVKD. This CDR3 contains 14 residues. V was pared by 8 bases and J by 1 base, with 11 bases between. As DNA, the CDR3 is TGTGCCATCTGGGAACATCAGAACACCGGGGAGCTGTTTTTT. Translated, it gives CAIWEHQNTGELFF.

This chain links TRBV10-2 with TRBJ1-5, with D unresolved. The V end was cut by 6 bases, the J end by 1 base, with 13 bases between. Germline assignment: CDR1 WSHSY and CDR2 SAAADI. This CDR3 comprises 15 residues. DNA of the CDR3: TGCGCCAGCAGCCAAATGGGCATGAGCAATCAGCCCCAGCATTTT. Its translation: CASSQMGMSNQPQHF.

The CDR3 protein is CASSLEARGQYGYTF. CDR3 DNA sequence: TGTGCCAGCAGCTTAGAGGCCAGGGGGCAATATGGCTACACCTTC. The chain employs TRBV11-2 and TRBJ1-2; 8 bases map to TRBD1. Germline lookup yields CDR1 SGHAT and CDR2 FQNNGV. CDR3 length: 15 residues. Trimming took 0 bases from V and 5 from J; bases not matched to a gene: 5. Together with reference TRBV11-2 and TRBJ1-2, the CDR3 gives the full variable domain: EAGVAQSPRYKIIEKRQSVAFWCNPISGHATLYWYQQILGQGPKLLIQFQNNGVVDDSQLPKDRFSAERLKGVDSTLKIQPAKLEDSAVYLCASSLEARGQYGYTFGSGTRLTVV.

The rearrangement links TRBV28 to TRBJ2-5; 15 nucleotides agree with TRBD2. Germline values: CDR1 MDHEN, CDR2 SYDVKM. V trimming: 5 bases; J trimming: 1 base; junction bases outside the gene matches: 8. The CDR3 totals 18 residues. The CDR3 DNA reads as TGTGCCAGCAGTCATGGGACTAGCGGGGGGCTTCTCCAAGAGACCCAGTACTTC. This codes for CASSHGTSGGLLQETQYF.

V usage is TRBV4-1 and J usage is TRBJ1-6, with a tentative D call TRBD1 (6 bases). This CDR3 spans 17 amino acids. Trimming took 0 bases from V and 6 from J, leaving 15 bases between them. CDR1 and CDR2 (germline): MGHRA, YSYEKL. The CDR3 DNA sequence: TGCGCCAGCAGCCAAGATTTCCCAGGGGTAGTTAATTCACCCCTCCACTTT. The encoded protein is CASSQDFPGVVNSPLHF.

Here the CDR3 reads CASSSQGDSTDTQYF. CDR3 in DNA: TGTGCCAGCTCCTCCCAGGGGGACAGCACAGATACGCAGTATTTT. This sequence joins TRBV28 and TRBJ2-3; TRBD1 matches 7 bases. CDR1 is MDHEN, CDR2 SYDVKM, per germline. V lost 8 bases and J lost 0; bases outside the gene matches: 8. CDR3 length: 15 amino acids.

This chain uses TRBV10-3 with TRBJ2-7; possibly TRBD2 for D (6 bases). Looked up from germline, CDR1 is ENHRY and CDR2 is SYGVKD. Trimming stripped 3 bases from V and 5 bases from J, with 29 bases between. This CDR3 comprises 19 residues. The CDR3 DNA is TGTGCCATCAGTGATTATTCGGGACTCCGGGAGACCCGGAGGGACGAGCAGTACTTC. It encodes CAISDYSGLRETRRDEQYF.

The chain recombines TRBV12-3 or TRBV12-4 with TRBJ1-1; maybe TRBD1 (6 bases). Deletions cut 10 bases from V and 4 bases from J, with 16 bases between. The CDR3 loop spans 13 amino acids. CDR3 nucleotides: TGTGCCATCTCGCAGGGGCTCGCCACTGAAGCTTTCTTT. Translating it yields CAISQGLATEAFF.

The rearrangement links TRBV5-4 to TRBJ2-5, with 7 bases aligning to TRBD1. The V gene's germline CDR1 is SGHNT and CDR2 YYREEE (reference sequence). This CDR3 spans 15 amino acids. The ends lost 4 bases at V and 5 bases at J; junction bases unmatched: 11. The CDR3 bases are TGTGCCAGCAGCCTAGGACAGGCTAGGGGGGAGACCCAGTACTTC. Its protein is CASSLGQARGETQYF.

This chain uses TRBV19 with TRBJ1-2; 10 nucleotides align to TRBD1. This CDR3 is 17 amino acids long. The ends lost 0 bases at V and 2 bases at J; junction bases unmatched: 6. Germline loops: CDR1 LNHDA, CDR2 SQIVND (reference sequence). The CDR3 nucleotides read TGTGCCAGTAGTATAGATTCAGTGACAGGGGGCAACTATGGCTACACCTTC. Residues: CASSIDSVTGGNYGYTF.

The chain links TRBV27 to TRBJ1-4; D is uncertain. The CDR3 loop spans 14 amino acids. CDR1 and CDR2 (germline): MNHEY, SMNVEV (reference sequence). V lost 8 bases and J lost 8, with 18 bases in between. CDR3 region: CASPSGRAREKLFF. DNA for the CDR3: TGTGCCAGCCCATCCGGAAGGGCTCGCGAAAAACTGTTTTTT.

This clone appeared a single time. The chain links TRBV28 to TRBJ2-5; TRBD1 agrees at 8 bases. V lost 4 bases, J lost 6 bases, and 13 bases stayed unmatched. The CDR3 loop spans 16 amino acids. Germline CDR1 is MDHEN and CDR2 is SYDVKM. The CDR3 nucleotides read TGTGCCAGCAGTTCACTAAGGACAGGGAGGTCAAAGACCCAGTACTTC. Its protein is CASSSLRTGRSKTQYF.

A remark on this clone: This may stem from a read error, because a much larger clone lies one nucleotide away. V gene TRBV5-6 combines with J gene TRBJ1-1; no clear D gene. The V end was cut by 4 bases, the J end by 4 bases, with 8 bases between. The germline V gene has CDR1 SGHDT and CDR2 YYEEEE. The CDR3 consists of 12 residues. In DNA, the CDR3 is TGTGCCAGCAGCCGGGTGGGCACTGAAGCTTTCTTT. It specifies CASSRVGTEAFF. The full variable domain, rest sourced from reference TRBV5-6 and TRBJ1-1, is DAGVTQSPTHLIKTRGQQVTLRCSPKSGHDTVSWYQQALGQGPQFIFQYYEEEERQRGNFPDRFSGHQFPNYSSELNVNALLLGDSALYLCASSRVGTEAFFGQGTRLTVV.

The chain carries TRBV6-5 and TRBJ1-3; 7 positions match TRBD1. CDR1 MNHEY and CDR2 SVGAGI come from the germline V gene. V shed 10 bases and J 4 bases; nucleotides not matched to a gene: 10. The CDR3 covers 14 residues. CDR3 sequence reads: CATSTGVGGNTIYF. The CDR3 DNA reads TGTGCCACCTCAACAGGGGTAGGAGGAAACACCATATATTTT.

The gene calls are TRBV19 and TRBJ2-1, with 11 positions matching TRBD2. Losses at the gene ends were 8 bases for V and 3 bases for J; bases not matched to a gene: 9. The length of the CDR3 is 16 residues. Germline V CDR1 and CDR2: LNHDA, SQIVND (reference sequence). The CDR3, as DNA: TGTGCCAGTGCCAAACTAGCGGGAGTCTACTACAATGAGCAGTTCTTC. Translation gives CASAKLAGVYYNEQFF.

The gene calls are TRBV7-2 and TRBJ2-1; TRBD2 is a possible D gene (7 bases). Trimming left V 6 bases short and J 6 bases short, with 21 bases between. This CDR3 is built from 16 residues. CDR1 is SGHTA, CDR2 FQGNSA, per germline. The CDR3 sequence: CASRFARGALPNEQFF. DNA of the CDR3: TGTGCCAGCAGATTTGCTCGGGGGGCTCTTCCCAATGAGCAGTTCTTC.

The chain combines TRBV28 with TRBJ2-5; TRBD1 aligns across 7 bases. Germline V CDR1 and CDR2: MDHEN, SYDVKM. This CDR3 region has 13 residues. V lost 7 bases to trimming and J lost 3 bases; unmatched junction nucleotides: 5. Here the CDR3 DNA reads TGTGCCAGCATCCCGGGACAGAAAGAGACCCAGTACTTC. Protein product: CASIPGQKETQYF.

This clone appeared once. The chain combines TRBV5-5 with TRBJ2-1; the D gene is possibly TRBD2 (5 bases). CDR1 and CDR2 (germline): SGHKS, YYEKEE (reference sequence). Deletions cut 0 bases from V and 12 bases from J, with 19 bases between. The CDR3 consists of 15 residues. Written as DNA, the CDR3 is TGTGCCAGCAGCTTGGCACCGTTCGAGGGTCCTGGGCAGTTCTTC. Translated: CASSLAPFEGPGQFF.

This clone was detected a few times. CDR3 loop: CASRLGGRSSYNSPLHF. The CDR3 DNA reads as TGTGCCAGCAGACTGGGGGGCAGGAGCTCCTATAATTCACCCCTCCACTTT. The chain links TRBV28 to TRBJ1-6, with D possibly matching TRBD1 (6 bases). The germline V and J ends were trimmed by 6 bases and 0 bases, with 15 bases remaining between them. This CDR3 region has 17 residues. Germline loops: CDR1 MDHEN, CDR2 SYDVKM.

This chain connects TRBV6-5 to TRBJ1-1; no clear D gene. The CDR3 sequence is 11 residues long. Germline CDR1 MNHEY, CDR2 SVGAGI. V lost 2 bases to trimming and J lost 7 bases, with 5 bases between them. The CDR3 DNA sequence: TGTGCCAGCAGTTACCGAGGTGAAGCTTTCTTT. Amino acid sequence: CASSYRGEAFF.

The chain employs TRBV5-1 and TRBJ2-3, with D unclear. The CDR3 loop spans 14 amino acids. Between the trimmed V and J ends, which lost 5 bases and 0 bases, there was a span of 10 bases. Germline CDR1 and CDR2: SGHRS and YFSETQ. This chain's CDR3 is CASRNQSSTDTQYF. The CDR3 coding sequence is TGCGCCAGCAGGAACCAGTCTAGCACAGATACGCAGTATTTT.

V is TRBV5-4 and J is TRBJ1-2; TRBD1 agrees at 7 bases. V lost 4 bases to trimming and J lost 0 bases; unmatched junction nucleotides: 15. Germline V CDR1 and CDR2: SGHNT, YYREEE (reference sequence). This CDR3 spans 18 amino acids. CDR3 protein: CASSPSTGPGFPNYGYTF. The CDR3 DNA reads TGTGCCAGCAGCCCATCGACAGGGCCGGGCTTCCCTAACTATGGCTACACCTTC.

The CDR3 DNA is TGTGCCAGCAGCAGCGGCTCCAATCAGCCCCAGCATTTT. It specifies CASSSGSNQPQHF. This rearrangement joins TRBV25-1 to TRBJ1-5; D is undetermined. The CDR3 totals 13 residues. Trimming took 6 bases from V and 3 from J, leaving 9 bases between them. Germline CDR1 MGHDK, CDR2 SYGVNS.

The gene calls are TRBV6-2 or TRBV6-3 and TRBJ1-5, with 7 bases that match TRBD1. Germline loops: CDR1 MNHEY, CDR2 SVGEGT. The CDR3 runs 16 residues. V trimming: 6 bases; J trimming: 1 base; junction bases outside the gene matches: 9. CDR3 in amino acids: CASSKRGQMSNQPQHF. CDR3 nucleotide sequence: TGTGCCAGCAGCAAGCGGGGACAGATGAGCAATCAGCCCCAGCATTTT.

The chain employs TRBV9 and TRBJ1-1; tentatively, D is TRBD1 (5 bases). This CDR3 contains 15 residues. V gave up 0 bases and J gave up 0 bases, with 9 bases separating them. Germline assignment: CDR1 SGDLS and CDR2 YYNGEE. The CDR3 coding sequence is TGTGCCAGCAGCGTAGGGGGCAGTATGAACACTGAAGCTTTCTTT. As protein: CASSVGGSMNTEAFF.